This T cell receptor (beta chain) emerged from a study of T-cell reconstitution after alpha-beta-depleted transplantation in children. This CDR3 is 15 amino acids long. Germline lookup yields CDR1 MNHEY and CDR2 SVGAGI. With 2 bases removed from V and 0 bases from J, the gap between germline ends came to 10 bases. Unique molecular identifiers were used in preparing the TCRbeta library. TCRdb fed the PCR reads into MiXCR, producing one record per CDR3 protein. The table shows about 640,000 distinct CDR3 sequences, with over 10% occurring only once. This clonotype showed up just a few times. The target antigen is unknown. Overall study results and limits: Most T-cell counts and diversity one year after the transplant came from T cells that were newly produced.

Sample: PBMCs, mostly from graft donor cells, taken 360 days after TCRalphabeta/CD19-depleted stem cell transplant. J is TRBJ1-1 and V is TRBV6-5; a possible D gene is TRBD1 (5 bases). The receptor was derived from a male patient between 10 and 17 years old who had a stem cell transplant for acute myeloid leukemia, so the T cells may come from the graft donor. This CDR3 reads CASSYGGRMNTEAFF. The CDR3 nucleotides are TGTGCCAGCAGTTACGGGGGACGAATGAACACTGAAGCTTTCTTT.